The sequence of this T cell receptor beta chain was determined in a study of CD8 T cells in ankylosing spondylitis (TCRdb year 2017). Notes on the research overall: T cell receptor beta repertoires were profiled in healthy donors and ankylosing spondylitis patients so that disease-linked TCR variants could be found. The full study cohort was made up of approximately 27 ankylosing spondylitis patients and 108 healthy donors. Peripheral blood samples were taken, and synovial fluid was additionally collected from ankylosing spondylitis patients. Summary of the overall study and its limitations: Some motif variants had previously been reported in the synovial fluid and blood of reactive arthritis patients, which suggests shared mechanisms of disease initiation. A TCR beta motif of roughly 8 highly homologous amino acid variants appeared characteristic of blood from ankylosing spondylitis patients. The disease-linked clones were reported as significantly enriched in matched synovial fluid samples from ankylosing spondylitis patients. A CD8+ phenotype was shown by the disease-linked clones, which were found at relatively low frequencies in peripheral blood.

Reads for this sample came from an Illumina HiSeq 2500. Quantitative 5'-RACE with molecular barcodes was used to prepare TCR beta libraries. Concerning the study's data processing: Disease-linked TCR variants were identified with a new computational method built on a probabilistic model of VDJ rearrangement. Through fastp at Q25 and MiXCR, TCRdb rebuilt clones from the public reads, retaining in-frame beta chains. A single entry per CDR3 protein holds the most common genes and DNA from its merged rows. TCRdb assigned the V and J calls; the authors' analysis was not used. Across this sample there are 400,000 to 450,000 distinct CDR3 sequences, with more than 15% seen only once. About 0.94% of the sample belongs to the ten largest clones. This clonotype was counted once. The specificity of this receptor is unknown. Nothing much larger sits one base from this clone, and base qualities are not available. A solitary read yields weak support.

The clonotype originates from a male donor with ankylosing spondylitis. The sequencing sample was made of blood, either unsorted or a sorted T cell fraction (not recorded which).

The sequenced DNA: TGTGCCAGCAGCTTAGCTTCTCCTAGAGGGGCCGGGGAGCTGTTTTTT. Its protein reads: CASSLASPRGAGELFF. The chain uses TRBV7-2 and TRBJ2-2; the D segment is perhaps TRBD1 or TRBD2, each sharing 5 matched bases. Inclusive of the bounding cysteine and phenylalanine, the CDR3 is 16 residues long. Just the 48-base CDR3 DNA is kept, in frame starting at base 1. The V end loses 0 bases and the J end loses 6 bases, and a stretch of 14 bases separates them. The germline V gene sets CDR1 to SGHTA and CDR2 to FQGNSA.